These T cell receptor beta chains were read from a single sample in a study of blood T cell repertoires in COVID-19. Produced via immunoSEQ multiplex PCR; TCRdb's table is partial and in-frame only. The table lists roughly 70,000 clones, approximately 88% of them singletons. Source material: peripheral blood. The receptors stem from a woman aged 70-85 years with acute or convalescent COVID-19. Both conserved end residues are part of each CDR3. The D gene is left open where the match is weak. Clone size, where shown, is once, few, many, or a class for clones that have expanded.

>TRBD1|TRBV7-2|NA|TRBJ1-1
TGTGCCAGCAGCCGCCCCGCAGGGGGCGTAAGGACTGAAGCTTTCTTT
CASSRPAGGVRTEAFF
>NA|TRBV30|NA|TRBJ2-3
TGTGCCTGTGCGGGAATTACCACAGATACGCAGTATTTT
CACAGITTDTQYF
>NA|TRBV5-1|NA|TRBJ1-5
TGCGCCAGCAGCTTGGGTCGCCGGCAGCCCCAGCATTTT
CASSLGRRQPQHF
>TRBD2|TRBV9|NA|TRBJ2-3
TGTGCCAGCAGCGTTAGGACTAGTAGGGATACGCAGTATTTT
CASSVRTSRDTQYF
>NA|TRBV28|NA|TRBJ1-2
TGTGCCAGCAGTGTAGGACAGAACTATGGCTACACCTTC
CASSVGQNYGYTF
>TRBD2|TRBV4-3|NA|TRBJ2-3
TGCGCCAGCAGCCAATATTCTAGCGGGAGAAGTGGAAATACGCAGTATTTT
CASSQYSSGRSGNTQYF
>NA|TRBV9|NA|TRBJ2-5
TGTGCCAGCAGCCCAGGGGTGGGACGTTTTAAGGAGACCCAGTACTTC
CASSPGVGRFKETQYF
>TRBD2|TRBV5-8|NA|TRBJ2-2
TGTGCCAGCAGTTTCAGGACTAGCGGTACATCCGGGGAGCTGTTTTTT
CASSFRTSGTSGELFF
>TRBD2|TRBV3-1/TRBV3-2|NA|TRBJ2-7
TGTGCCAGCAGCCAAGATACCGGACTAGCGGGTACCGAGCAGTACTTC
CASSQDTGLAGTEQYF
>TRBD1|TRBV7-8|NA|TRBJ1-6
TGTGCCAGCAGCTTAGGAAGGACAGGGTCGGGGAATTCACCCCTCCACTTT
CASSLGRTGSGNSPLHF
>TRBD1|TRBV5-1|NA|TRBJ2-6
TGCGCCAGCAGCTTGGTTTGGGCGGGACAGGGGGCTGGGGCCAACGTCCTGACTTTC
CASSLVWAGQGAGANVLTF
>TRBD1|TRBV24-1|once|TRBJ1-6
TGTGCCACCTCAGGGGGGACATCTGGTTCACCCCTCCACTTT
CATSGGTSGSPLHF
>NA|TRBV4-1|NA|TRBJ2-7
TGCGCCAGCAGCCAGATAGGAGGGACCTACGAGCAGTACTTC
CASSQIGGTYEQYF
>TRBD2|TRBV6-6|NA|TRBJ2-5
TGTGCCAGCAGTTACCGGACTAGCGAAGAGACCCAGTACTTC
CASSYRTSEETQYF
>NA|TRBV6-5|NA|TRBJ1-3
TGTGCCAGCACCTCAGGGTATGGCACCATATATTTT
CASTSGYGTIYF
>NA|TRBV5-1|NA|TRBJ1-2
TGCGCCAGCAGCGAGACGTCGGACAGCGGCTACACCTTC
CASSETSDSGYTF
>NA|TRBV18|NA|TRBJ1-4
TGTGCCAGCTCACTACGATCGGGGGAGGTTAATGAAAAACTGTTTTTT
CASSLRSGEVNEKLFF
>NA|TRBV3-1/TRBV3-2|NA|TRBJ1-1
TGTGCCAGCAGCGCGTCGGGCACTGAAGCTTTCTTT
CASSASGTEAFF